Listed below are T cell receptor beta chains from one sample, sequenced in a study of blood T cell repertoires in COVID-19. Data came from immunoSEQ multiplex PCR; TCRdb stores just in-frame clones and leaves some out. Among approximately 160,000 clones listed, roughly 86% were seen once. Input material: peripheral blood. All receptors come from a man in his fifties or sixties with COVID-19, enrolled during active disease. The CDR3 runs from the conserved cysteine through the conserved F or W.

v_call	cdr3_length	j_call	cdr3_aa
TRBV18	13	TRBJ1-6	CASSPPQNSPLHF
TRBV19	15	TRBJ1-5	CASSTGGSRNQPQHF
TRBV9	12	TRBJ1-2	CASSARDRGYTF
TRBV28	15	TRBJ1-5	CVSSLSTGQDQPQHF
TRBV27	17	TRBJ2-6	CASGTGAPLSGANVLTF
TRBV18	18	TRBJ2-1	CASSPPTLAVSSYNEQFF
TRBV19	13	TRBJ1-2	CASSRDNGFGYTF
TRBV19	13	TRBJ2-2	CASRTGNAGELFF
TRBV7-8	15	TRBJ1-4	CASSPRFGQPEKLFF
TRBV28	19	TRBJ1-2	CASSLNGVSGAGGAEGYTF
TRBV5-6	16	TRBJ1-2	CASSLAGTGGNYGYTF
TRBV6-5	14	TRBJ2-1	CASSPWASRDEQFF
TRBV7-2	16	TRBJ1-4	CASSPSGRGGNEKLFF
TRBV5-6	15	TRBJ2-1	CASSLNSFGYNEQFF
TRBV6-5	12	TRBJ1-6	CASMGQVLSLHF
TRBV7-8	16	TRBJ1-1	CASSLVEARANTEAFF
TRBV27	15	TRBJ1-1	CASSFSVLGGTEAFF
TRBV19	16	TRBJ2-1	CASSISHSRGNNEQFF
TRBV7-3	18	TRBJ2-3	CASSPRGGLSGGTDTQYF
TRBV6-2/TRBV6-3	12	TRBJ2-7	CASSQGDSEQYF
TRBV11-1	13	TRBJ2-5	CASSPDYQETQYF
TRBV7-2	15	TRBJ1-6	CASSLVQGASSPLHF
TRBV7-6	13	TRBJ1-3	CASSQMEGNTIYF
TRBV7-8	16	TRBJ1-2	CASSSPGGRQDYGYTF
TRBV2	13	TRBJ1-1	CASKERQGQVAFF
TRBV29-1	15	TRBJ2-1	CSVERGTRRNNEQFF
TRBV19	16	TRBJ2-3	CASSTSLGGATDTQYF
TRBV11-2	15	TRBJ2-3	CASSVGGSRTDTQYF
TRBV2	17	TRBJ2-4	CASSDLASGRTKNIQYF
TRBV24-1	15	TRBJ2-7	CATSERLAGRDEQYF
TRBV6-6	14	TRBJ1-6	CASSVGRDNSPLHF
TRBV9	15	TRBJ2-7	CASSPGQGGGAEQYF
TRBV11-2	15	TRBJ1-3	CASSLVGHSGNTIYF
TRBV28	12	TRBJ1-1	CASSFKRQRVRF
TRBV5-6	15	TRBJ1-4	CASSYPGATNEKLFF
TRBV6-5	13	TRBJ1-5	CASMGQTRWPQHF